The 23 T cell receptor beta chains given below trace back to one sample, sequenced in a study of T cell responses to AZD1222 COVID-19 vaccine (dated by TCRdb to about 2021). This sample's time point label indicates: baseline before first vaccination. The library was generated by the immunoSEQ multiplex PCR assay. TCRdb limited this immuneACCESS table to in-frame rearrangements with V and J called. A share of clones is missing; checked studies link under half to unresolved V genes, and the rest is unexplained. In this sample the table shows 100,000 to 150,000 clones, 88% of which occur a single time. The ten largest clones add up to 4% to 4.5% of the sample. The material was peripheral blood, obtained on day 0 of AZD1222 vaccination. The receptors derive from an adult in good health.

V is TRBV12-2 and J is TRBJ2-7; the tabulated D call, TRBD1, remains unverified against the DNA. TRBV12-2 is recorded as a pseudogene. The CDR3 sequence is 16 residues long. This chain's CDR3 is CASRSRTGNLPYEQYF. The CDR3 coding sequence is TGTGCAAGTCGCTCCCGGACAGGAAATTTACCCTACGAGCAGTACTTC.

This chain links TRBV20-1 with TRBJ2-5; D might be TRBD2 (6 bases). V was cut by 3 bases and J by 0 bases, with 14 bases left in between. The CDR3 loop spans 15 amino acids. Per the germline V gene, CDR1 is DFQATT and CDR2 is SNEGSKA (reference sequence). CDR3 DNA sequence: TGCAGTGCTAGTGGCCCACGGGGGTACCAAGAGACCCAGTACTTC. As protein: CSASGPRGYQETQYF.

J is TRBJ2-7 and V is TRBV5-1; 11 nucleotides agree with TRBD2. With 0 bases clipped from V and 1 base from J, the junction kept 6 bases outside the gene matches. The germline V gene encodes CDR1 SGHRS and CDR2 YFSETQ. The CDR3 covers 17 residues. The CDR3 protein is CASSLGLGTSGSYEQYF. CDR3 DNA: TGCGCCAGCAGCTTGGGATTAGGGACTAGCGGATCCTACGAGCAGTACTTC.

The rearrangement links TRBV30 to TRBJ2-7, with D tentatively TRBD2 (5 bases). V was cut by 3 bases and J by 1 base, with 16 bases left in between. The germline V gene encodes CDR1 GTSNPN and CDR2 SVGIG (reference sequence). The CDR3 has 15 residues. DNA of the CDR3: TGTGCCTGGAGCGACCCTGGGGAGAAATCCTACGAGCAGTACTTC. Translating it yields CAWSDPGEKSYEQYF.

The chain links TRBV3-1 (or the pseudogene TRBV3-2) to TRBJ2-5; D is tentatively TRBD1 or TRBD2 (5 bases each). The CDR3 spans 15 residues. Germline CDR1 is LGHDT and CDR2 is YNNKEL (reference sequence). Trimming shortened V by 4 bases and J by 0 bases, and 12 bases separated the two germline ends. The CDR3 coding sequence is TGTGCCAGCAGCCGGGGACGAGCCCACCAAGAGACCCAGTACTTC. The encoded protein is CASSRGRAHQETQYF.

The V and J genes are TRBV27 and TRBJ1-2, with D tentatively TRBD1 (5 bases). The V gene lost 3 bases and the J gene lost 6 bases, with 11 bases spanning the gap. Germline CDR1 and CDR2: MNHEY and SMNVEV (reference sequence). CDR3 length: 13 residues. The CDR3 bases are TGTGCCAGCAGTTTTAAGGGGCGCGATGGCTACACCTTC. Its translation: CASSFKGRDGYTF.

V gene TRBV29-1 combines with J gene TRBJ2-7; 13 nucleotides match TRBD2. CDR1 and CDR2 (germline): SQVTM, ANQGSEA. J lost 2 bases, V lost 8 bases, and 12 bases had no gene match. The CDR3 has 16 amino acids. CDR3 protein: CSPKLAGGPKPYEQYF. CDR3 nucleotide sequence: TGCAGCCCTAAACTAGCGGGAGGGCCCAAACCCTACGAGCAGTACTTC.

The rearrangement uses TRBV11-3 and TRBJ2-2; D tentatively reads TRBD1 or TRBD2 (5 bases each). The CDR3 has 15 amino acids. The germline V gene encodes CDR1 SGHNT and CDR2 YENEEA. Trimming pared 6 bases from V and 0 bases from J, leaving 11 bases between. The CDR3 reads CASSSGTANTGELFF. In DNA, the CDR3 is TGTGCCAGCAGTTCCGGGACGGCGAACACCGGGGAGCTGTTTTTT.

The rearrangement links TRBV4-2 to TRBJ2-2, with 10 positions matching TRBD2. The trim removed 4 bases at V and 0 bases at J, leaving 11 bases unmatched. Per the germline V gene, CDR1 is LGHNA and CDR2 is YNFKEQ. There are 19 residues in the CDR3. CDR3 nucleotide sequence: TGTGCCAGCAGCCCCCTAAGGGCTAGCGGGAGCGCGAACACCGGGGAGCTGTTTTTT. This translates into CASSPLRASGSANTGELFF.

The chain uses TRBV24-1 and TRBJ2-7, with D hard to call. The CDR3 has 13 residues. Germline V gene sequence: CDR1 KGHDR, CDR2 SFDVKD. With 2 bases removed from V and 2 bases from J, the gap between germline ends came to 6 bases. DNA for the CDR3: TGTGCCACCAGTGATTCCCAGGCCTACGAGCAGTACTTC. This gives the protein CATSDSQAYEQYF.

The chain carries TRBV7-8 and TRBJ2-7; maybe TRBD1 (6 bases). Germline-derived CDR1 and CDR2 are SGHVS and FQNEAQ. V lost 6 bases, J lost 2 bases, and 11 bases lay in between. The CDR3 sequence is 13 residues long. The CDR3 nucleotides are TGTGCCAGCAGGAACAGGGACCCCTACGAGCAGTACTTC. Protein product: CASRNRDPYEQYF. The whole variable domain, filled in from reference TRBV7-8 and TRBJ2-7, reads GAGVSQSPRYKVAKRGQDVALRCDPISGHVSLFWYQQALGQGPEFLTYFQNEAQLDKSGLPSDRFFAERPEGSVSTLKIQRTQQEDSAVYLCASRNRDPYEQYFGPGTRLTVT.

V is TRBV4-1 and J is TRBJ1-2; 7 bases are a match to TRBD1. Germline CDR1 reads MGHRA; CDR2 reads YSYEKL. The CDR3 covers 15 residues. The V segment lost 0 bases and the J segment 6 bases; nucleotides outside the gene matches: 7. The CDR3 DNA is TGCGCCAGCAGCCAAGATTACAGGGGTCGGGATGGCTACACCTTC. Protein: CASSQDYRGRDGYTF.

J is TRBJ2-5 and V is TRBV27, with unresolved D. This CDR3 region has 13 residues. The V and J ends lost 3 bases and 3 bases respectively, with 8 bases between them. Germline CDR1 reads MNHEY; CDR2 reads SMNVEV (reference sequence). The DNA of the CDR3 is TGTGCCAGCAGTTTCGGGCCAAAAGAGACCCAGTACTTC. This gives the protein CASSFGPKETQYF.

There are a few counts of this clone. The DNA for the CDR3 is TGCGCCAGCAGCCCCGATTGGCCGGACAGTTATGGCTACACCTTC. Translating gives CASSPDWPDSYGYTF. J is TRBJ1-2 and V is TRBV4-3; tentative D call: TRBD1 (6 bases). This CDR3 contains 15 residues. The germline V gene has CDR1 LGHNA and CDR2 YSLEER. V lost 4 bases, J lost 5 bases, and 17 bases lay in between.

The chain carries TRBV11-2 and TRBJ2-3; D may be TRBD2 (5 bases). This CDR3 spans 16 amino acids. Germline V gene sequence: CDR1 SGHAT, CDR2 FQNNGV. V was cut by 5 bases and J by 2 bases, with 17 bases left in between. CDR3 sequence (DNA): TGTGCCAGCAGCACCCAACGGGGAAAGATCACAGATACGCAGTATTTT. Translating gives CASSTQRGKITDTQYF.

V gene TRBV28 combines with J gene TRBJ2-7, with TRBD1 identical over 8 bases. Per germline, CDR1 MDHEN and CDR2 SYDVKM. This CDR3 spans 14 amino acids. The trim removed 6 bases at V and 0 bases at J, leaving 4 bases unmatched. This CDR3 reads CASRGTGSSYEQYF. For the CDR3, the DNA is TGTGCCAGCAGGGGGACAGGCAGCTCCTACGAGCAGTACTTC.

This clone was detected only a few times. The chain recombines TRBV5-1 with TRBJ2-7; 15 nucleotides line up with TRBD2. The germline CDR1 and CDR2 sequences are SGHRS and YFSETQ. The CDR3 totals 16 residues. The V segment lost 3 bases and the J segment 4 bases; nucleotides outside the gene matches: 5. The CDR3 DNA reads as TGCGCCAGCAGCTATACCGGGACTAGCGGGGGGTACGAGCAGTACTTC. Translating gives CASSYTGTSGGYEQYF. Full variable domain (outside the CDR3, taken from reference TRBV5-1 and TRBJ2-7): KAGVTQTPRYLIKTRGQQVTLSCSPISGHRSVSWYQQTPGQGLQFLFEYFSETQRNKGNFPGRFSGRQFSNSRSEMNVSTLELGDSALYLCASSYTGTSGGYEQYFGPGTRLTVT.

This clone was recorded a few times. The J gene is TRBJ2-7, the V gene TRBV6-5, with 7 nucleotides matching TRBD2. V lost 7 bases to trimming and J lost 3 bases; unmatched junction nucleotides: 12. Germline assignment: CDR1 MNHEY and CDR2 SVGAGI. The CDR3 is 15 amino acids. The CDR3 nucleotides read TGTGCCAGCATCAAATGGGGGGGGTCCGGCTACGAGCAGTACTTC. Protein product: CASIKWGGSGYEQYF.

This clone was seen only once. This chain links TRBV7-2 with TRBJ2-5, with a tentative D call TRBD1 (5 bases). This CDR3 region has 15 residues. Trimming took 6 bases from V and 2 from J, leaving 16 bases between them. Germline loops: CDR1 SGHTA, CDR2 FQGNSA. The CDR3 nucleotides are TGTGCCAGCAGGTCATTTTATGACAGACAAGAGACCCAGTACTTC. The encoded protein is CASRSFYDRQETQYF.

The CDR3 nucleotides are TGTGCCAGCAGTTTAATGGGCCCTTACGAGCAGTACTTC. It codes for CASSLMGPYEQYF. J is TRBJ2-7 and V is TRBV12-3 or TRBV12-4; D gene unclear. This CDR3 spans 13 amino acids. The germline V and J ends were trimmed by 2 bases and 4 bases, with 9 bases remaining between them.

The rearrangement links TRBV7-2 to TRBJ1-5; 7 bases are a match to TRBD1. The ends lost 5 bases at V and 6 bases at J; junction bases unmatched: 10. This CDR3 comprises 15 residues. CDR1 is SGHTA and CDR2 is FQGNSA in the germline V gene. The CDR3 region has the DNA TGTGCCAGCAGCGAAAGACAGGGTATGGCTCAGCCCCAGCATTTT. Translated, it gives CASSERQGMAQPQHF.

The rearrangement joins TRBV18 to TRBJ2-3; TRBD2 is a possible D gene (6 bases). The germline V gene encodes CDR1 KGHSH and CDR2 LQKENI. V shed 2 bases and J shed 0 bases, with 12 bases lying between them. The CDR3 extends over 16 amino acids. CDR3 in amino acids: CASSPGWSGSTDTQYF. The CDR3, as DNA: TGTGCCAGCTCACCAGGGTGGAGCGGGAGCACAGATACGCAGTATTTT.

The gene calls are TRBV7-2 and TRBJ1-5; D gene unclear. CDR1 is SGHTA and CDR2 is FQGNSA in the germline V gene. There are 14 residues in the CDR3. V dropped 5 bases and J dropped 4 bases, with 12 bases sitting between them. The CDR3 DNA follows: TGTGCCAGCAGCCCCGACCGTCGGAATCAGCCCCAGCATTTT. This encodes CASSPDRRNQPQHF.